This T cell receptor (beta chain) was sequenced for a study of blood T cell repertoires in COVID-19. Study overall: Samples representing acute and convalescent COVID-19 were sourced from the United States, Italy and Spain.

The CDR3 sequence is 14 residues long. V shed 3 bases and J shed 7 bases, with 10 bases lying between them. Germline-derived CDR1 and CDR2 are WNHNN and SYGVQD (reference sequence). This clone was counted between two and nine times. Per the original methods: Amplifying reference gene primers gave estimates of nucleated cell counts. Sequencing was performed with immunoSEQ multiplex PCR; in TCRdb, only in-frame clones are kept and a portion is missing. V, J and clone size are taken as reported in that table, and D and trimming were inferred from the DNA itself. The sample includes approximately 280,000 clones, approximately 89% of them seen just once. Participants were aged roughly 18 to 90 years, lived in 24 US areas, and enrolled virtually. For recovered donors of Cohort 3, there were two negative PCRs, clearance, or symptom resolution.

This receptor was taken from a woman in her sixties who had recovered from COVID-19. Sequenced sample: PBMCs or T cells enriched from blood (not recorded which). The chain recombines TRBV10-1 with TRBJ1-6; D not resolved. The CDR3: CASSEETTNSPLHF. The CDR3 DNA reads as TGCGCCAGCAGTGAAGAAACAACCAATTCACCCCTCCACTTT.